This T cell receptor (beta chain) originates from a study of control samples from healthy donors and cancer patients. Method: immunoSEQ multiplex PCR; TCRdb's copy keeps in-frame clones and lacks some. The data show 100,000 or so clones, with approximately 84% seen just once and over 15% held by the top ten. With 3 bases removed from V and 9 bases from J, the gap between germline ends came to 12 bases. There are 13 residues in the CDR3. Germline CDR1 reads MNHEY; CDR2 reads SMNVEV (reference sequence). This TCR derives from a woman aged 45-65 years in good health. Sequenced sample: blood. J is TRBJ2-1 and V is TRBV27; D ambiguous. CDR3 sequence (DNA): TGTGCCAGCAGTTTGCCGCTTGAAGCTGAGCAGTTCTTC. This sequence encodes CASSLPLEAEQFF.